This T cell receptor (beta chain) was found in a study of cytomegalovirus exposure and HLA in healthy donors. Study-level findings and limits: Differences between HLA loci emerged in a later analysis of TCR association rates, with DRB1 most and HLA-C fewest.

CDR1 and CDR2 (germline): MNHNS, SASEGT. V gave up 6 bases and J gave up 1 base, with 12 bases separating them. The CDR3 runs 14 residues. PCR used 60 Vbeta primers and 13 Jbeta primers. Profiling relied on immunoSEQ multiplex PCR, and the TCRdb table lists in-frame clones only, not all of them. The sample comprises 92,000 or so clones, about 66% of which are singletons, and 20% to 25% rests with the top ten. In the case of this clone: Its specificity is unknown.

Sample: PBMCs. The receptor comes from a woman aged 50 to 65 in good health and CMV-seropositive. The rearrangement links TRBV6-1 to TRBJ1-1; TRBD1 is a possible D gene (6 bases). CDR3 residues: CASSLIGGNTEAFF. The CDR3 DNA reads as TGTGCCAGCAGCCTAATAGGGGGGAACACTGAAGCTTTCTTT.